This TCR beta chain appears in the sequencing data of a study of CD8+CD57+ T cells in acquired aplastic anemia. Study summary: Sorting CD4+ and CD8+ cells gave DNA averaging approximately 3 ug.

Template material for TCR beta VDJ and CDR3 profiling consisted of genomic DNA. One entry per CDR3 protein results from TCRdb running MiXCR on the reads. The sample holds 150,000 to 200,000 distinct CDR3 sequences, around 45% seen once. The length of the CDR3 is 13 residues. Germline values: CDR1 WSHSY, CDR2 SAAADI. In the case of this clonotype: One junction end disagrees with the germline gene, perhaps due to a read error.

This clonotype originated in a human donor in good health. The sequenced material came from sorted CD4+, CD8+, or CD8+CD57+ T cells (not recorded which) from PBMCs. V usage is TRBV10-2 and J usage is TRBJ1-2; D is perhaps TRBD1 (5 bases). The CDR3, as DNA: TGCGCCAACAGTGATGGGGGTAACTATGGCTACACCTTC. Its translation: CANSDGGNYGYTF.